These 5 T cell receptor beta chains were sequenced from one sample in a study of blood T cell repertoires in COVID-19. Repertoires were generated with immunoSEQ multiplex PCR, while TCRdb's copy carries only in-frame clones and drops some. The sample holds over 200,000 clones; 75% to 90% are singletons and the top ten take roughly 4.9%. Input material: peripheral blood. Source of these receptors: a human donor in a cohort sampled during active COVID-19.

This chain links TRBV5-8 with TRBJ1-5; the match to TRBD1 covers 9 bases. V lost 4 bases, J lost 3 bases, and 2 bases stayed unmatched. The germline V gene encodes CDR1 SGHTS and CDR2 YDEGEE. The CDR3 has 14 residues. The CDR3 is CASSRTGDNQPQHF. The CDR3 DNA sequence: TGTGCCAGCAGCCGGACAGGGGACAATCAGCCCCAGCATTTT.

This clone turned up a few times. The rearrangement links TRBV29-1 to TRBJ1-2; D is ambiguous. Trimming removed 7 bases at V and 1 base at J, with 13 bases between. Germline assignment: CDR1 SQVTM and CDR2 ANQGSEA. The CDR3 is made up of 13 amino acids. CDR3 sequence reads: CSAPSPGNYGYTF. The DNA of the CDR3 is TGCAGCGCCCCAAGTCCGGGTAACTATGGCTACACCTTC.

The V and J genes are TRBV6-5 and TRBJ1-3; D is unclear. This CDR3 comprises 15 residues. The germline V and J ends were trimmed by 6 bases and 0 bases, with 12 bases remaining between them. In germline, CDR1 is MNHEY, CDR2 SVGAGI. CDR3 loop: CASRAEAGSGNTIYF. CDR3 in DNA: TGTGCCAGCAGGGCAGAGGCGGGCTCTGGAAACACCATATATTTT.

This clone was detected only once. This chain connects TRBV9 to TRBJ2-5; 8 bases match TRBD2. The CDR3 spans 15 residues. The V gene end was trimmed by 3 bases and the J gene end by 5 bases; junction bases not matched to a gene: 9. Germline CDR1 and CDR2: SGDLS and YYNGEE. The CDR3 loop reads CASSAGTSRGETQYF. In nucleotides, the CDR3 is TGTGCCAGCAGCGCAGGGACTAGTCGGGGGGAGACCCAGTACTTC.

This clone was seen only once. Here the CDR3 reads CASSRTGGRYEQYF. The CDR3 nucleotides are TGTGCCAGCAGTCGGACAGGGGGACGCTACGAGCAGTACTTC. The rearrangement joins TRBV27 to TRBJ2-7; 10 bases agree with TRBD1. CDR1 is MNHEY and CDR2 is SMNVEV in the germline V gene (reference sequence). V was clipped by 5 bases and J by 3 bases; unmatched bases: 4. CDR3 length: 14 amino acids.